This T cell receptor (beta chain) was captured by sequencing in a study of blood T cell repertoires in COVID-19. Study-level information: The cDNA or gDNA used as material had been derived from T cells, B-cell-depleted T cells, or PBMCs.

Clones were sequenced by immunoSEQ multiplex PCR, and TCRdb holds only the in-frame ones, with some missing. The sample holds under 300,000 clones; just under 85% are singletons and the top ten take 15%. The CDR3 contains 14 residues. The germline V gene encodes CDR1 SGHRS and CDR2 YFSETQ. Between the trimmed V and J ends, which lost 0 bases and 8 bases, there was a span of 14 bases. The chain joins TRBV5-1 to TRBJ1-2; D is unresolved. Sequenced material: PBMCs or T cells enriched from blood (not recorded which). This receptor was obtained from a middle-aged man who had recovered from COVID-19. CDR3 DNA: TGCGCCAGCAGCTTGGTTGTCTCCGGAGGGGGCTACACCTTC. This sequence encodes CASSLVVSGGGYTF.